This TCR beta chain was recovered during a study of shared clonotypes between healthy human individuals. Findings and limits, study-wide: Expectations were that clonotype sharing among donors would be affected by sequencing depth. Naive CD4 clonotypes were shared across several donors at about 5.2%.

Measured with immunoSEQ multiplex PCR; TCRdb has only the in-frame clones, and not every one. The sample records hundreds of thousands of clones, roughly 98% being singletons. The naive CD8 subset, CD45RO-negative cells positively selected for CCR7, excluded terminally differentiated effector memory CD45RA+ cells. With regard to this clone: Its antigen remains unknown.

Sample: naive CD8+ T cells sorted from blood. The TCR comes from a man younger than 45 in good health.

CDR3 sequence: CASALDGSRNQPQHF. The CDR3 DNA sequence: TGTGCCAGCGCCCTCGATGGCAGCCGCAATCAGCCCCAGCATTTT. The chain joins TRBV7-9 to TRBJ1-5, with D hard to call. Germline CDR1 is SEHNR and CDR2 is FQNEAQ (reference sequence). The CDR3 contains 15 residues. V lost 8 bases and J 2 bases, leaving 16 bases between the germline ends.